This T cell receptor beta chain was identified in a study of the immune and genomic landscape of osteosarcoma (dated by TCRdb to about 2020). As for the study more broadly: The overall cohort included 45 to 60 pediatric and adult patients with high-grade osteosarcoma, and the median age at diagnosis was 25 to 35 years (range about 5-90). The cohort was enriched for poor-risk disease, as unfavorable pathologic response to standard therapy was shown in less than 80% of the cohort and around 67% of the cohort were deceased. In the overall cohort, 55% to 65% of patients were male, and localized disease at diagnosis was presented by 77% of patients. To define immunogenic potential, the study profiled osteosarcoma specimens using whole genome, RNA and T-cell receptor sequencing, along with immunohistochemistry and reverse phase protein arrays. To characterize the osteosarcoma immunogenomic landscape, the TCR sequencing results were combined with transcriptome, protein array and immunostaining data. An explanation for the limited clinical activity of immune checkpoint inhibitors in osteosarcoma was sought in the study. Each of a few patients provided two samples from the same tumor site. General findings and caveats noted by the study authors: In five cases, the repertoire was dominated by a single hyperexpanded clone, and fewer than 100 T-cell clonotypes were detected in all five cases. No statistical method determined sample size because osteosarcoma is rare and all possible samples were collected. Overall, productive TCR clonality was low, with a mean of 0.09 and a maximum of 0.3, which suggests limited clonal expansion of T cells. Matched blood was collected from only two patients, alongside the frozen tumor specimens. Clonality benchmarks came from external normal skin and healthy peripheral blood data rather than matched normal tissue. TCR productive clonality was higher in the immune-hot C3 cluster than the cold C1 cluster but still low overall.

Post-treatment primary, local recurrence and metastasis tumors from poor-prognosis patients were used as specimens. TCR beta chain CDR3 regions were immunosequenced using the ImmunoSEQ Assay (Adaptive Biotechnologies). The paper's data handling went like this. TCRB rearrangements, read counts, read proportions and gene usage were exported through the ImmunoSEQ Analyzer platform. Using productive rearrangements, T-cell clonality was calculated as 1 minus Pielou's evenness. Clonal space homeostasis binned clonotypes as rare, small, medium, large or hyperexpanded (0.01 to 1 of the repertoire). TCR productive clonality was compared across immune clusters C1, C2 and C3 using the Wilcoxon rank sum test. TCRdb provides this immuneACCESS table in a form limited to in-frame rearrangements. Some clones are lacking; in checked studies, under half of them reflect an unresolved V gene, and why the rest are absent is not known. V and J calls plus clone size are reproduced from that table; the DNA served to infer D and trimming. This sample gives a few hundred clones in total; 60% to 80% of them show up just once. Roughly a quarter of the sample is taken by the ten largest.

V is pared back by 3 bases and J by 8 bases, with 14 bases lying between the germline termini. CDR1 and CDR2 are read off the germline V gene as KGHSH and LQKENI. From cysteine to phenylalanine, the CDR3 is 14 amino acids long. The only DNA kept is the CDR3, 42 bases in frame from the first base. Of note for this clone: The antigen this receptor binds is unknown. Qualities for individual bases were not recorded, and no much larger clone is one base off.

In this chain, TRBV18 is recombined with TRBJ2-1, with the D gene call left open. The specimen was osteosarcoma tumor tissue from the lung. The source of this sequence is a human donor with osteosarcoma. The DNA sequence is given as TGTGCCAGCTCACCTGGTCGATATGAGGATGAGCAGTTCTTC. The encoded protein is CASSPGRYEDEQFF.